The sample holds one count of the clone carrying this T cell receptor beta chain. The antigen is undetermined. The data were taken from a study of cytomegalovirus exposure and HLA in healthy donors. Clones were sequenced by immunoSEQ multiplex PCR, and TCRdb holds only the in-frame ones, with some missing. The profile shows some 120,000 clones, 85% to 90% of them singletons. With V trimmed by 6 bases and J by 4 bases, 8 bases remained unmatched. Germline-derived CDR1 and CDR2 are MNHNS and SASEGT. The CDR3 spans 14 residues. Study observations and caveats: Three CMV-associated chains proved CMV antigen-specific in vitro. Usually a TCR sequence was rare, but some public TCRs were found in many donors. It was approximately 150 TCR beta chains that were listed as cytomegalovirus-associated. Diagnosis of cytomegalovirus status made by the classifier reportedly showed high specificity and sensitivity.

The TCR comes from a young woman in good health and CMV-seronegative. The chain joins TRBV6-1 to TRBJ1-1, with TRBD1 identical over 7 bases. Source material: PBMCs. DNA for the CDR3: TGTGCCAGCAGCTTAACAGGGGTGAGCACTGAAGCTTTCTTT. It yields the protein CASSLTGVSTEAFF.